The sequence of this TCR beta chain was determined in a study of T cells in localized non-small cell lung cancer. Regarding this clone: Antigen: not known.

Data came from immunoSEQ multiplex PCR; TCRdb stores just in-frame clones and leaves some out. The sample holds 33,000 or so clones, roughly four fifths seen once. This CDR3 is built from 14 residues. Trimming pared 4 bases from V and 7 bases from J, leaving 14 bases between. Germline values: CDR1 LNHDA, CDR2 SQIVND (reference sequence). General study results and limits: Uninvolved neighboring lung showed the greatest T cell clonality, exceeding tumor.

The clonotype was recovered from a male donor aged 60 or over with stage III squamous cell lung carcinoma. The rearrangement links TRBV19 to TRBJ2-1; D gene unclear. The specimen was peripheral blood, collected before any cancer treatment. The CDR3 region is CASSTLGLGNEQFF. The CDR3 DNA is TGTGCCAGTAGTACCCTCGGCTTGGGGAATGAGCAGTTCTTC.